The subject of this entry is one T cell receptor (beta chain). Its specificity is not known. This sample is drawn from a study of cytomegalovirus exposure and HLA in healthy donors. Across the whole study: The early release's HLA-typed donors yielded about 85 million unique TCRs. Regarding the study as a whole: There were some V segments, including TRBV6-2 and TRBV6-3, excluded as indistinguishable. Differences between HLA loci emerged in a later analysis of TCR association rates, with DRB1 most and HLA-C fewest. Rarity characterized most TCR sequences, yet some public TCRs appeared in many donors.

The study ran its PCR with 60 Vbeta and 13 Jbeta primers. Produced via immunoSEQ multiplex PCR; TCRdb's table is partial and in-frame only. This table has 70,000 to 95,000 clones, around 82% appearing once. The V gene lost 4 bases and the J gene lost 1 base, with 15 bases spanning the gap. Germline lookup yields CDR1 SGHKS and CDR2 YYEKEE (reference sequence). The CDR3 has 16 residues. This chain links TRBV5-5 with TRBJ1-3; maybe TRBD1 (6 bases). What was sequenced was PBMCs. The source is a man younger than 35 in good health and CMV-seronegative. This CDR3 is CASSPQGGTSGNTIYF. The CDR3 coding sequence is TGTGCCAGCAGCCCCCAAGGGGGAACATCTGGAAACACCATATATTTT.